Shown below are 13 T cell receptor beta chains from a single sample sequenced in a study of shared clonotypes between healthy human individuals. Generated by immunoSEQ multiplex PCR, the TCRdb table keeps only in-frame clones and is missing some. The table records around 2.1 million clones, approximately 95% of them present only once. The sequencing input was naive CD4+ T cells sorted from blood. The subset is: CD45RA+ positively selected. The source is a young man in good health.

The chain is built from TRBV10-3 and TRBJ1-5; D is unclear. The CDR3 runs 14 residues. Germline V lookup: CDR1 ENHRY, CDR2 SYGVKD. V was trimmed by 2 bases and J by 6 bases, leaving 11 bases between them. The CDR3 DNA reads as TGTGCCATCAGTGAGGGTCCGGTGGGTCAGCCCCAGCATTTT. Translated: CAISEGPVGQPQHF.

With regard to this clone: The identical CDR3 is also encoded by other nucleotide sequences in the sample. The rearrangement joins TRBV28 to TRBJ1-6, with D uncertain. Trimming took off 2 bases at V and 7 bases at J, with 3 bases between the two ends. CDR1 and CDR2 from the germline V gene are MDHEN and SYDVKM. The CDR3 spans 12 residues. The CDR3 sequence: CASSLENSPLHF. In DNA, the CDR3 is TGTGCCAGCAGTTTAGAGAATTCACCCCTCCACTTT.

Details on this clone: The same CDR3 arises from other DNA sequences in this sample as well. The chain combines TRBV4-3 with TRBJ2-7; 7 bases line up with TRBD2. The CDR3 sequence is 12 residues long. Germline CDR1 and CDR2: LGHNA and YSLEER. Trimming removed 1 base from V and 6 bases from J; junction bases left unmatched: 0. This CDR3 is CASSQGGGEQYF. DNA for the CDR3: TGCGCCAGCAGCCAAGGGGGGGGCGAGCAGTACTTC.

This clone appeared a few times. The chain has TRBV9 and TRBJ2-2; D gene unclear. Germline V lookup: CDR1 SGDLS, CDR2 YYNGEE. This CDR3 has 17 residues. V was clipped by 3 bases and J by 4 bases, with 19 bases between them. The CDR3 is CASSGTKTRGSTGELFF. CDR3 sequence (DNA): TGTGCCAGCAGCGGAACGAAAACAAGAGGAAGCACCGGGGAGCTGTTTTTT.

As DNA, the CDR3 is TGTGCCAGCAGTTTTGGGGGGGACTATGGCTACACCTTC. It translates to CASSFGGDYGYTF. The chain couples TRBV28 to TRBJ1-2, with D possibly matching TRBD1 (5 bases). Germline CDR1 is MDHEN and CDR2 is SYDVKM. Deletions cut 3 bases from V and 3 bases from J, with 8 bases between. This CDR3 has 13 residues.

The chain joins TRBV10-3 to TRBJ2-3; TRBD2 aligns across 9 bases. Germline V CDR1 and CDR2: ENHRY, SYGVKD. The CDR3 is made up of 18 amino acids. V was pared by 2 bases and J by 0 bases, with 9 bases of the junction left unmatched. CDR3 residues: CAISEGPLAGTSTDTQYF. CDR3 nucleotides: TGTGCCATCAGTGAGGGACCCCTAGCGGGAACTAGCACAGATACGCAGTATTTT.

J is TRBJ2-6 and V is TRBV6-1, with no clear D. The CDR3 totals 15 residues. Germline V lookup: CDR1 MNHNS, CDR2 SASEGT. CDR3 nucleotide sequence: TGTGCAACCGGACGGAGTTACTCTGGGGCCAACGTCCTGACTTTC. Its translation is CATGRSYSGANVLTF.

This clone was found once. CDR3 amino acids: CASSLYRNTEAFF. DNA for the CDR3: TGTGCCAGCAGCTTATACCGGAACACTGAAGCTTTCTTT. The J gene is TRBJ1-1, the V gene TRBV7-9; D gene ambiguous. V lost 2 bases and J 1 base, leaving 5 bases between the germline ends. This CDR3 is 13 amino acids long. Germline loops: CDR1 SEHNR, CDR2 FQNEAQ (reference sequence).

This chain connects TRBV5-1 to TRBJ2-7; either TRBD1 or TRBD2 may fit D (5 bases each). The V gene lost 2 bases and the J gene lost 7 bases, with 10 bases spanning the gap. This CDR3 spans 12 amino acids. The germline V gene encodes CDR1 SGHRS and CDR2 YFSETQ. The CDR3 DNA follows: TGCGCCAGCAGCTTCCAGAGGGGTGAGCAGTACTTC. The encoded protein is CASSFQRGEQYF.

This chain links TRBV10-3 with TRBJ2-1, with D possibly being TRBD2 (5 bases). Germline CDR1 ENHRY, CDR2 SYGVKD. Trimming removed 2 bases from V and 8 bases from J, with 16 bases in between. The CDR3 is 15 residues long. The CDR3 sequence: CAISEALATSDEQFF. In nucleotides, the CDR3 is TGTGCCATCAGTGAGGCCCTAGCTACGTCCGATGAGCAGTTCTTC.

The V and J genes are TRBV7-8 and TRBJ1-1, with a weak D call TRBD1 (5 bases). Trimming took off 5 bases at V and 0 bases at J, with 13 bases between the two ends. Germline CDR1 reads SGHVS; CDR2 reads FQNEAQ. The length of the CDR3 is 15 residues. This CDR3 is CASSHGQFLNTEAFF. DNA of the CDR3: TGTGCCAGCAGCCATGGACAATTTCTGAACACTGAAGCTTTCTTT. Full variable domain (outside the CDR3, taken from reference TRBV7-8 and TRBJ1-1): GAGVSQSPRYKVAKRGQDVALRCDPISGHVSLFWYQQALGQGPEFLTYFQNEAQLDKSGLPSDRFFAERPEGSVSTLKIQRTQQEDSAVYLCASSHGQFLNTEAFFGQGTRLTVV.

This sequence joins TRBV4-1 and TRBJ1-4; D gene uncertain. The CDR3 spans 16 residues. The V end lost 4 bases, the J end lost 0 bases, and 12 bases lay between the germline ends. In germline, CDR1 is MGHRA, CDR2 YSYEKL. The CDR3, as DNA: TGCGCCAGCAGCCGGGGAGAAGCCACAACTAATGAAAAACTGTTTTTT. Residues: CASSRGEATTNEKLFF.

This rearrangement joins TRBV5-1 to TRBJ2-5; the D gene is possibly TRBD1 (6 bases). Germline CDR1 reads SGHRS; CDR2 reads YFSETQ. This CDR3 contains 14 residues. V lost 4 bases and J 5 bases, leaving 15 bases between the germline ends. The CDR3 loop is CASSVGLTGETQYF. CDR3 coding DNA: TGCGCCAGCAGCGTAGGTCTAACAGGGGAGACCCAGTACTTC.